Following are 18 T cell receptor beta chains from one sample sequenced in a study of cytomegalovirus exposure and HLA in healthy donors. Researchers ran the PCR with 60 Vbeta and 13 Jbeta primers. Data came from immunoSEQ multiplex PCR; TCRdb stores just in-frame clones and leaves some out. The data contain roughly 110,000 clones, roughly 77% of them singletons. Sample: PBMCs. These receptors were collected from a man aged 35 to 55 in good health and CMV-seronegative.

The chain carries TRBV27 and TRBJ2-2; no clear D gene. There are 11 residues in the CDR3. The germline V and J ends were trimmed by 5 bases and 7 bases, with 5 bases remaining between them. Germline V gene sequence: CDR1 MNHEY, CDR2 SMNVEV (reference sequence). CDR3 bases: TGTGCCAGCAGTCCCGGCGGGGAGCTGTTTTTT. The encoded protein is CASSPGGELFF.

The chain combines TRBV27 with TRBJ2-5; D is unclear. Germline lookup yields CDR1 MNHEY and CDR2 SMNVEV (reference sequence). The V end lost 0 bases, the J end lost 2 bases, and 4 bases lay between the germline ends. This CDR3 contains 13 residues. The CDR3 bases are TGTGCCAGCAGTTTATCCTTACAAGAGACCCAGTACTTC. It translates to CASSLSLQETQYF.

This clone was found a few times. This chain links TRBV6-6 with TRBJ2-3, with 9 bases identical to TRBD2. Germline V CDR1 and CDR2: MNHNY, SVGAGI (reference sequence). The length of the CDR3 is 16 residues. Germline trimming cut 4 bases from V and 6 bases from J; bases unmatched to any gene: 11. CDR3 region: CASSSLRRGGPDTQYF. CDR3 sequence (DNA): TGTGCCAGCAGTTCCTTAAGGCGGGGGGGCCCGGATACGCAGTATTTT.

The chain is built from TRBV6-6 and TRBJ1-1; a weak D match, TRBD1 (6 bases). Deletions cut 5 bases from V and 0 bases from J, with 13 bases between. The germline V gene has CDR1 MNHNY and CDR2 SVGAGI (reference sequence). CDR3 length: 15 amino acids. The CDR3 bases are TGTGCCAGCAGTCCATTAGACAGGTTGAACACTGAAGCTTTCTTT. As protein: CASSPLDRLNTEAFF.

J is TRBJ2-3 and V is TRBV4-1; 14 nucleotides line up with TRBD2. V was clipped by 4 bases and J by 1 base; unmatched bases: 16. CDR1 is MGHRA, CDR2 YSYEKL, per germline. The CDR3 loop spans 21 amino acids. This CDR3 is CASSRATQGTSGGPRTDTQYF. The CDR3 DNA is TGCGCCAGCAGCCGGGCTACCCAAGGGACTAGCGGGGGACCTCGCACAGATACGCAGTATTTT.

For the CDR3, the DNA is TGTGCCTGGAGTGCCTACGCTAGCGGGGGCACAGATACGCAGTATTTT. Encoded protein: CAWSAYASGGTDTQYF. The chain recombines TRBV30 with TRBJ2-3; 9 nucleotides agree with TRBD2. V gave up 1 base and J gave up 1 base; unmatched junction bases: 6. The germline V gene encodes CDR1 GTSNPN and CDR2 SVGIG (reference sequence). The CDR3 has 16 residues.

This clone was counted a few times. V gene TRBV10-2 combines with J gene TRBJ2-7; 9 bases match TRBD1. The CDR3 loop spans 16 amino acids. J was trimmed by 6 bases and V by 4 bases; bases with no gene match: 13. CDR1 is WSHSY and CDR2 is SAAADI in the germline V gene. The chain's CDR3 is CASSGSGTGRSGEQYF. CDR3 coding DNA: TGCGCCAGCAGTGGCTCCGGGACAGGGAGGTCTGGCGAGCAGTACTTC.

The V and J genes are TRBV2 and TRBJ2-3; 11 bases match TRBD1. Germline loops: CDR1 SNHLY, CDR2 FYNNEI. The CDR3 is made up of 14 amino acids. Trimming took 5 bases from V and 5 from J; bases not matched to a gene: 3. The CDR3: CASSRTGGLDTQYF. The CDR3 bases are TGTGCCAGCAGTAGGACAGGGGGCTTAGATACGCAGTATTTT.

This clone was found a few times. The germline gene is not matched at one end of the junction; a read error may be the cause. The gene calls are TRBV7-9 and TRBJ2-2; 12 bases agree with TRBD2. CDR1 SEHNR and CDR2 FQNEAQ come from the germline V gene (reference sequence). The CDR3 extends over 18 amino acids. The CDR3 DNA reads TGTTCCAGCAGCCACCCATCATCTAGCGGGGGGGACACCGGGGAGCTGTTTTTT. It codes for CSSSHPSSSGGDTGELFF. Full variable domain (outside the CDR3, taken from reference TRBV7-9 and TRBJ2-2): DTGVSQNPRHKITKRGQNVTFRCDPISEHNRLYWYRQTLGQGPEFLTYFQNEAQLEKSRLLSDRFSAERPKGSFSTLEIQRTEQGDSAMYLCSSSHPSSSGGDTGELFFGEGSRLTVL.

This clone has just one count. The chain uses TRBV12-5 and TRBJ1-5; TRBD1 aligns across 10 bases. This CDR3 is 18 amino acids long. The V gene's germline CDR1 is LGHNT and CDR2 FRNRAP. The J segment lost 0 bases and the V segment lost 7 bases, leaving 12 bases of the junction unmatched. CDR3 sequence reads: CASVGTGVYYTSNQPQHF. The CDR3 DNA reads as TGTGCTAGTGTCGGGACAGGGGTCTACTATACTAGCAATCAGCCCCAGCATTTT.

The chain couples TRBV2 to TRBJ1-2; TRBD1 matches 9 bases. From germline, CDR1 is SNHLY and CDR2 FYNNEI. The CDR3 is made up of 14 amino acids. V shed 5 bases and J 8 bases; nucleotides not matched to a gene: 9. The CDR3 sequence: CASSHPGTGRGYTF. The CDR3 coding sequence is TGTGCCAGCAGTCACCCTGGGACAGGGCGGGGCTACACCTTC.

V is TRBV6-6 and J is TRBJ2-7; TRBD1 matches 7 bases. Trimming cost V 8 bases and J 12 bases; bases outside gene matches: 13. The CDR3 has 12 amino acids. The germline V gene encodes CDR1 MNHNY and CDR2 SVGAGI (reference sequence). CDR3 in amino acids: CASRLNDRETYF. Written as DNA, the CDR3 is TGTGCCAGCCGCCTTAACGACAGGGAGACGTACTTC.

CDR3 nucleotide sequence: TGTGCCAGCAGAAGGGGCCCTGGTTATTCACCCCTCCACTTT. Its translation is CASRRGPGYSPLHF. This chain connects TRBV6-5 to TRBJ1-6; D perhaps matches TRBD1 (5 bases). The germline V and J ends were trimmed by 6 bases and 8 bases, with 14 bases remaining between them. The CDR3 has 14 amino acids. CDR1 and CDR2 from the germline V gene are MNHEY and SVGAGI.

V and J are TRBV19 and TRBJ1-1; TRBD1 is a possible D gene (6 bases). Germline V gene data show CDR1 as LNHDA and CDR2 as SQIVND (reference sequence). The ends were cut back, 3 bases at V and 4 bases at J, with 12 bases in the middle. The CDR3 totals 14 residues. The CDR3 nucleotides are TGTGCCAGTAGTATCCGCCAGGGGCCCACTGAAGCTTTCTTT. This codes for CASSIRQGPTEAFF. Full variable domain (remainder filled in from reference TRBV19 and TRBJ1-1): DGGITQSPKYLFRKEGQNVTLSCEQNLNHDAMYWYRQDPGQGLRLIYYSQIVNDFQKGDIAEGYSVSREKKESFPLTVTSAQKNPTAFYLCASSIRQGPTEAFFGQGTRLTVV.

The rearrangement uses TRBV27 and TRBJ1-5, with 7 bases identical to TRBD1. The CDR3 totals 14 residues. The J segment lost 7 bases and the V segment lost 1 base, leaving 4 bases of the junction unmatched. Germline loops: CDR1 MNHEY, CDR2 SMNVEV (reference sequence). CDR3 sequence reads: CASSLFTGAQPQHF. The CDR3 nucleotides read TGTGCCAGCAGTTTATTTACAGGGGCACAGCCCCAGCATTTT.

This sequence joins TRBV6-1 and TRBJ2-3; 8 positions match TRBD1. This CDR3 region has 15 residues. Germline loops: CDR1 MNHNS, CDR2 SASEGT. V dropped 8 bases and J dropped 2; count of bases not matched to a gene: 9. CDR3 in amino acids: CASPLTGGPTDTQYF. CDR3 sequence (DNA): TGTGCCAGCCCGTTAACAGGGGGACCCACAGATACGCAGTATTTT.

This clone occurred a few times. The CDR3 here is CAWRESRLFF. Here the CDR3 DNA reads TGTGCCTGGAGGGAGTCTCGGCTGTTTTTT. The chain has TRBV30 and TRBJ1-4, with D hard to call. Germline CDR1 and CDR2: GTSNPN and SVGIG (reference sequence). The CDR3 covers 10 residues. V was pared by 3 bases and J by 14 bases, with 10 bases between.

This clone appeared a few times. The CDR3 coding sequence is TGTGCCAGCACCGGGACTAGCGGGGGGGTAGATACGCAGTATTTT. Translation gives CASTGTSGGVDTQYF. V and J are TRBV6-1 and TRBJ2-3; 16 bases match TRBD2. The CDR3 sequence is 15 residues long. CDR1 and CDR2 from the germline V gene are MNHNS and SASEGT. The ends lost 7 bases at V and 5 bases at J; junction bases unmatched: 3.